This T cell receptor beta chain is from a study of blood T cell repertoires in COVID-19. Study in general: Recovery among Cohort 3 donors was established by two negative PCRs, clearance, or symptom resolution. The analysed material was cDNA or gDNA that came from T cells, B-cell-depleted T cells, or PBMCs.

Authors' processing steps: Researchers report that nucleated cell counts were estimated from reference gene primer amplification. TCRdb's table, derived via immunoSEQ multiplex PCR, lists solely in-frame clones and lacks some. That table supplies the V and J calls and clone size; D and trimming were determined from the DNA. The data hold about 200,000 clones, with around 86% observed a single time. The CDR3 has 12 residues. CDR1 and CDR2 (germline): SEHNR, FQNEAQ (reference sequence). The V gene lost 5 bases and the J gene lost 6 bases, with 10 bases spanning the gap. This clonotype originated in a woman aged 40-49 years in a cohort exposed to, infected with or recovered from COVID-19 (not recorded which). Sequencing used PBMCs or T cells enriched from blood (not recorded which). The V gene is TRBV7-9, the J gene TRBJ1-1; possibly TRBD1 for D (5 bases). CDR3 loop: CASSLRAAEAFF. The CDR3 DNA is TGTGCCAGCAGCCTCAGGGCAGCTGAAGCTTTCTTT.